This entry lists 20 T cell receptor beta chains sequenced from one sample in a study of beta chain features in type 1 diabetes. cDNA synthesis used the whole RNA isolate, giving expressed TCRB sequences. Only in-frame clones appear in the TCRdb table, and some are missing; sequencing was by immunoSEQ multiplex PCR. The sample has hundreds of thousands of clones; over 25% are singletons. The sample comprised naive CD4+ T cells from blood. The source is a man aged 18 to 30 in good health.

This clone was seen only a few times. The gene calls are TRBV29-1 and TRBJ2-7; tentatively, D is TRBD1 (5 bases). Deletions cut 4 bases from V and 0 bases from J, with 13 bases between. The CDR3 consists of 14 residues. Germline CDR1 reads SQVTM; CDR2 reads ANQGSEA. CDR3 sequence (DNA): TGCAGCGTTGGAAGGGGTCAGAGCTCCTACGAGCAGTACTTC. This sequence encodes CSVGRGQSSYEQYF.

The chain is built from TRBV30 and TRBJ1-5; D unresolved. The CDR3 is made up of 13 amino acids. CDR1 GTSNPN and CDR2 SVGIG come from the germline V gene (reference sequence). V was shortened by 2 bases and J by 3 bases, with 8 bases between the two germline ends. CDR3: CAWSPGPNQPQHF. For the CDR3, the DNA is TGTGCCTGGAGTCCCGGCCCCAATCAGCCCCAGCATTTT.

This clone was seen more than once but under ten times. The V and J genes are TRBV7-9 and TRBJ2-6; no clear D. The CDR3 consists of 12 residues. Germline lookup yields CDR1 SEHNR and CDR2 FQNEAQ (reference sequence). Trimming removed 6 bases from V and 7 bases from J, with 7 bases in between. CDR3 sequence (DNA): TGTGCCAGCAGTCCAAAAGCCAACGTCCTGACTTTC. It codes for CASSPKANVLTF.

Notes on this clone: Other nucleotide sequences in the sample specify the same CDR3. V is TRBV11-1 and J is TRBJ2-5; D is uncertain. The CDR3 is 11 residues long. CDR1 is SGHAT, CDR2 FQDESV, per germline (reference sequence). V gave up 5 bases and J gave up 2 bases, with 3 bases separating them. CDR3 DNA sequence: TGTGCCAGCAGCCTTCAAGAGACCCAGTACTTC. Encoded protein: CASSLQETQYF.

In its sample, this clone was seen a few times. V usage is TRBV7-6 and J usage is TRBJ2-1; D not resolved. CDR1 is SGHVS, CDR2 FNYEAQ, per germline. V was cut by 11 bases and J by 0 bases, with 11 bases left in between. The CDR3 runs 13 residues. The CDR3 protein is CASSLGSYNEQFF. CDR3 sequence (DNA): TGTGCCTCCAGCCTAGGCTCCTACAATGAGCAGTTCTTC.

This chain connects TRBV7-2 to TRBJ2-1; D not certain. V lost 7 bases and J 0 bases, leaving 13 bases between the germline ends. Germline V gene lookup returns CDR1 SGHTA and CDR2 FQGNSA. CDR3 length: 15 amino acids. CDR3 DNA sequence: TGTGCCAGCACCTCCAGACCCAACTCCTACAATGAGCAGTTCTTC. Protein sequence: CASTSRPNSYNEQFF.

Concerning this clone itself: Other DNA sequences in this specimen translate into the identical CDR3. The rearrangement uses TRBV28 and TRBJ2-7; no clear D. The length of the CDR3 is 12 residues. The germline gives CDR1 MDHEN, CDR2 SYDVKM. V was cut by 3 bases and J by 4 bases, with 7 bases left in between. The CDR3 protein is CASSLLGYEQYF. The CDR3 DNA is TGTGCCAGCAGTTTGTTAGGATACGAGCAGTACTTC. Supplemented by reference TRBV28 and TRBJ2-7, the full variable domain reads DVKVTQSSRYLVKRTGEKVFLECVQDMDHENMFWYRQDPGLGLRLIYFSYDVKMKEKGDIPEGYSVSREKKERFSLILESASTNQTSMYLCASSLLGYEQYFGPGTRLTVT.

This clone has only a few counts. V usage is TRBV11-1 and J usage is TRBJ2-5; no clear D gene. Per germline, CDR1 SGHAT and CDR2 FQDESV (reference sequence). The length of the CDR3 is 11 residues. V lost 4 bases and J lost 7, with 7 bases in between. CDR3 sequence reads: CASSSVGTQYF. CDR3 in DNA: TGTGCCAGCAGCTCCGTCGGGACCCAGTACTTC. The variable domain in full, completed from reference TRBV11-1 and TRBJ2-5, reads EAEVAQSPRYKITEKSQAVAFWCDPISGHATLYWYRQILGQGPELLVQFQDESVVDDSQLPKDRFSAERLKGVDSTLKIQPAELGDSAMYLCASSSVGTQYFGPGTRLLVL.

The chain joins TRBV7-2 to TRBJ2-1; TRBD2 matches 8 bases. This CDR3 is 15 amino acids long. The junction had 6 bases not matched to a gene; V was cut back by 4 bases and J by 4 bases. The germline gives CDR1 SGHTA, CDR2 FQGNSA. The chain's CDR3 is CASSSSAGGYNEQFF. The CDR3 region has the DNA TGTGCCAGCAGCTCCTCCGCGGGAGGTTACAATGAGCAGTTCTTC.

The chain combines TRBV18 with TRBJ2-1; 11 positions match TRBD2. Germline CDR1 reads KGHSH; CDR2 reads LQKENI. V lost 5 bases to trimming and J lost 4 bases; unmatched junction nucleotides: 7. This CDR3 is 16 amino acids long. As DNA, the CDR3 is TGTGCCAGCTCATCGACGACTAGCGGGGCTTACAATGAGCAGTTCTTC. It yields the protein CASSSTTSGAYNEQFF.

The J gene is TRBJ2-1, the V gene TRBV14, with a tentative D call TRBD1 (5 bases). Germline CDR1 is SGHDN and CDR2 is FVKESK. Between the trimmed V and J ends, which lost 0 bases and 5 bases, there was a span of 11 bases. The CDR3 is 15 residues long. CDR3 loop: CASSQERTPNNEQFF. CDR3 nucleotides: TGTGCCAGCAGCCAAGAGCGGACACCCAACAATGAGCAGTTCTTC.

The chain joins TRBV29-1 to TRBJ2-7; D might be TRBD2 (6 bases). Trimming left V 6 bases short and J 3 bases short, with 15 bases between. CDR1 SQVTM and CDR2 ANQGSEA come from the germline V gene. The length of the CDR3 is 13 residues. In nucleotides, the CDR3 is TGCAGCGTCGCGGGGTGGGAGAACTACGAGCAGTACTTC. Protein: CSVAGWENYEQYF.

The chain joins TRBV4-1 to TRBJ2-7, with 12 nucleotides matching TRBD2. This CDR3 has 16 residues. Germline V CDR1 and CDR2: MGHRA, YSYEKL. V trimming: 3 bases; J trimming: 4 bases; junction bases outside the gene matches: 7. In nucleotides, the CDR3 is TGCGCCAGCAGCCATCGACTAGCGGGAGAAGGGTACGAGCAGTACTTC. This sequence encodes CASSHRLAGEGYEQYF.

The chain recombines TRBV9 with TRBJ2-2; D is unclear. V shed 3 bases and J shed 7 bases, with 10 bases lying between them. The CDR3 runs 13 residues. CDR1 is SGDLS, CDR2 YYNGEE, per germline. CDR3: CASSAQINGELFF. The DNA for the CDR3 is TGTGCCAGCAGCGCTCAAATAAACGGGGAGCTGTTTTTT.

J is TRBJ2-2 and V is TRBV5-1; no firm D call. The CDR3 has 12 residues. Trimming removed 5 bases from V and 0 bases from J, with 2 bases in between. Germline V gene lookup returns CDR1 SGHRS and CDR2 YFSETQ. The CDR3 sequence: CASRPNTGELFF. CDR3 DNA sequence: TGCGCCAGCAGGCCGAACACCGGGGAGCTGTTTTTT.

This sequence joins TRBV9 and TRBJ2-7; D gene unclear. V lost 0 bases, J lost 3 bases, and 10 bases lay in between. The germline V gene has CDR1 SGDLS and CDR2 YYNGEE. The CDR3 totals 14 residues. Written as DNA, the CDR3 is TGTGCCAGCAGCGTAGGTTCAGCGAGCTACGAGCAGTACTTC. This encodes CASSVGSASYEQYF.

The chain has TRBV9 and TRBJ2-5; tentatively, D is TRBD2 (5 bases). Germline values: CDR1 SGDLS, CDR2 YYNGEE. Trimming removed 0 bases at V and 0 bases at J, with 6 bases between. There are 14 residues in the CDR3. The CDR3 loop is CASSVEDYQETQYF. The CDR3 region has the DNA TGTGCCAGCAGCGTAGAGGACTACCAAGAGACCCAGTACTTC.

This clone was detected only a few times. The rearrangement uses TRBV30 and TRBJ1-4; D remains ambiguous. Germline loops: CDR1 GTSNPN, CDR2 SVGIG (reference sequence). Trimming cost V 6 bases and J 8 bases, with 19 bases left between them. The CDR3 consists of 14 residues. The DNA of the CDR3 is TGTGCCTGTTCCGAGACTCCCGCTTACGAAAAACTGTTTTTT. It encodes CACSETPAYEKLFF.

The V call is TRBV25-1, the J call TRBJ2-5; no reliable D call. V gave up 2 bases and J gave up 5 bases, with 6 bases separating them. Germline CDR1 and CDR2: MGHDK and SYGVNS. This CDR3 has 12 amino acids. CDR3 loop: CASSEERETQYF. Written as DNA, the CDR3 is TGTGCCAGCAGTGAAGAGAGGGAGACCCAGTACTTC.

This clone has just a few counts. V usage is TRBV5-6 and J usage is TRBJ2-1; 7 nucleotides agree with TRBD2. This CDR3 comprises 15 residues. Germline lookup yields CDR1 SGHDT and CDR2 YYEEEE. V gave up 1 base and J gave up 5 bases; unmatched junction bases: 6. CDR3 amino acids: CASSLWTRDHNEQFF. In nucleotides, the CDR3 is TGTGCCAGCAGCTTGTGGACTAGGGACCACAATGAGCAGTTCTTC.